This T cell receptor beta chain was captured by sequencing in a study of control samples from healthy donors and cancer patients. Germline-derived CDR1 and CDR2 are SGHNT and YENEEA. The CDR3 runs to 13 residues. V lost 0 bases, J lost 5 bases, and 7 bases lay in between. In regard to this clone: The sample holds other DNA sequences that translate to the same CDR3.

Assay: immunoSEQ multiplex PCR; the TCRdb copy retains only in-frame clones and omits some. The sample has 69,000 or so clones; 94% are singletons. The sample was blood. The V gene is TRBV11-3, the J gene TRBJ1-1; a possible D gene is TRBD1 (5 bases). This TCR was recovered from a woman aged 25-40 years in good health. The CDR3 here is CASSLDTGTEAFF. CDR3 in DNA: TGTGCCAGCAGCTTAGATACAGGTACTGAAGCTTTCTTT.